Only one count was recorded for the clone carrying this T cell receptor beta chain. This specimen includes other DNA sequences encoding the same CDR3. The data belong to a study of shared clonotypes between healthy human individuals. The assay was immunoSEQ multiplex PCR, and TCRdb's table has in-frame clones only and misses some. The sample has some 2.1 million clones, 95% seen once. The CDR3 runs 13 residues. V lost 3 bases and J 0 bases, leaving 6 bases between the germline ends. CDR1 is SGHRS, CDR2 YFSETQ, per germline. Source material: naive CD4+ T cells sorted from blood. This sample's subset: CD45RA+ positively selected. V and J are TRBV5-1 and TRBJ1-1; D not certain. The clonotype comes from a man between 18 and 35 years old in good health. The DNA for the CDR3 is TGCGCCAGCAGCTCGAGTATGAACACTGAAGCTTTCTTT. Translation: CASSSSMNTEAFF.